The subject of this entry is one T cell receptor beta chain. Its antigen remains unidentified. The data are from a study of graft-versus-host responses after intestinal transplantation. Study results and caveats: Clonal ratios of graft-versus-host to host-versus-graft in allografts were high for patients exhibiting graft-donor T cell macrochimerism. Investigators detected GvH clones in recipient marrow, with some emerging earlier in ileum or blood.

TCRdb's copy holds only in-frame clones and misses some; the assay was immunoSEQ multiplex PCR. The top ten clones hold over 2% of a sample with about 40,000 clones, around 90% of them seen once. Germline V gene data show CDR1 as WSHSY and CDR2 as SAAADI. The CDR3 covers 15 residues. The junction had 6 bases not matched to a gene; V was cut back by 6 bases and J by 3 bases. The receptor was isolated from a human patient who received an intestinal transplant, so some T cells may come from the graft donor. The chain employs TRBV10-2 and TRBJ2-2; 8 bases match TRBD1. This sample comprised PBMCs, obtained 314 days after intestinal transplant. This CDR3 is CASRMGQADTGELFF. As DNA, the CDR3 is TGCGCCAGCAGGATGGGACAGGCCGACACCGGGGAGCTGTTTTTT.